The present T cell receptor (beta chain) was sequenced within a study of OX40 agonist ivuxolimab in advanced cancers. Across the whole study: In this cohort, patients received ivuxolimab, an agonistic anti-OX40 (CD134) antibody. Aged roughly 20 to 79 with a mean of about 63 years, they were about 80% male.

TCRdb's copy holds only in-frame clones and misses some; the assay was immunoSEQ multiplex PCR. The repertoire includes tens of thousands of clones, more than 75% of them detected once, and roughly 0.44% sits in the top ten. Trimming removed 1 base at V and 6 bases at J, with 15 bases between. Per the germline V gene, CDR1 is LGHNA and CDR2 is YNFKEQ. The CDR3 runs to 15 residues. Peripheral blood came from all dose cohorts at three timepoints. With respect to this clone: Antigen: not known.

Study-wide findings and caveats: Normalized expansion of T-cell clones was also low for some nonresponders.

The sequence was obtained from an adult with an advanced solid tumor such as melanoma, head and neck, liver or kidney cancer. The material sequenced was CD4+ or CD8+ T cells sorted from blood, taken in a trial of the OX40 agonist ivuxolimab. J is TRBJ1-2 and V is TRBV4-2, with a possible D match to TRBD1 (5 bases). Here the CDR3 DNA reads TGTGCCAGCAGCCAAGCACAGGAGGTACCGGATGGCTACACCTTC. Residues: CASSQAQEVPDGYTF.